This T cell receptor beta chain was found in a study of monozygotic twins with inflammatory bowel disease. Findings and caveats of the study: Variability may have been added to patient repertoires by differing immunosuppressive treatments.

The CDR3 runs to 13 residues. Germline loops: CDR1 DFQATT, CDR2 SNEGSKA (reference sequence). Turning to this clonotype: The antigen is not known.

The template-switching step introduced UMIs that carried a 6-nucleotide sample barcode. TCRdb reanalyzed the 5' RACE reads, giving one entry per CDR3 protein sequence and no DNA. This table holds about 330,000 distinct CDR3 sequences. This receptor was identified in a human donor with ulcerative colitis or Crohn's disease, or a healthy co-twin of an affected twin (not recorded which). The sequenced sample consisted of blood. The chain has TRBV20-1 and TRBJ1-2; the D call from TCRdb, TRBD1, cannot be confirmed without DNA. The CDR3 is CSAPPDGLKGYTF.